Shown below are 26 T cell receptor beta chains from a single sample sequenced in a study of cytomegalovirus exposure and HLA in healthy donors (TCRdb year 2017). The library was prepared using the immunoSEQ multiplex PCR assay. The multiplex PCR relied on a mix of 60 forward primers for TCR Vbeta segments and 13 reverse primers for TCR Jbeta segments. TCRdb provides this immuneACCESS table in a form limited to in-frame rearrangements. Some clones are lacking; in checked studies, under half of them reflect an unresolved V gene, and why the rest are absent is not known. For this sample there are roughly 70,000 clones; about 67% appear just once. The ten largest make up about an eighth of the sample. Sequencing used PBMCs. The source of these receptors is a human donor in good health.

The chain employs TRBV5-6 and TRBJ1-2; D is perhaps TRBD1 (5 bases). V dropped 5 bases and J dropped 8 bases, with 19 bases sitting between them. This CDR3 comprises 14 residues. The germline V gene encodes CDR1 SGHDT and CDR2 YYEEEE. CDR3: CASSPGTSQRGYTF. As DNA, the CDR3 is TGTGCCAGCAGTCCCGGGACTTCCCAACGCGGCTACACCTTC.

The V gene is TRBV28, the J gene TRBJ2-7; D ambiguous. V gave up 7 bases and J gave up 2 bases, with 12 bases separating them. The CDR3 consists of 13 residues. Germline-derived CDR1 and CDR2 are MDHEN and SYDVKM. CDR3 nucleotide sequence: TGTGCCAGCACTGAAGCTGTAACCTACGAGCAGTACTTC. It translates to CASTEAVTYEQYF. The variable domain in full, with the rest retrieved from reference TRBV28 and TRBJ2-7, is DVKVTQSSRYLVKRTGEKVFLECVQDMDHENMFWYRQDPGLGLRLIYFSYDVKMKEKGDIPEGYSVSREKKERFSLILESASTNQTSMYLCASTEAVTYEQYFGPGTRLTVT.

This chain uses TRBV4-2 with TRBJ2-7; 7 bases match TRBD2. CDR3 size: 14 residues. Germline V gene sequence: CDR1 LGHNA, CDR2 YNFKEQ. Trimming took 1 base from V and 3 from J; bases not matched to a gene: 3. DNA for the CDR3: TGTGCCAGCAGCCAAGGGACTAGTATCTACGAGCAGTACTTC. Protein sequence: CASSQGTSIYEQYF.

This chain joins TRBV29-1 and TRBJ2-1; D is unclear. The CDR3 is 12 amino acids. Trimming removed 1 base at V and 6 bases at J, with 7 bases between. Germline V gene data show CDR1 as SQVTM and CDR2 as ANQGSEA. CDR3 bases: TGCAGCGTTGAAGTCGGAGTCAATGAGCAGTTCTTC. Amino acids: CSVEVGVNEQFF.

The genes are TRBV15 and TRBJ1-5; D call uncertain. CDR1 LNHNV and CDR2 YYDKDF come from the germline V gene (reference sequence). The V end was cut by 0 bases, the J end by 12 bases, with 9 bases between. The CDR3 spans 12 residues. The DNA of the CDR3 is TGTGCCACCAGCAGAGATCTGCGTTACCAGCATTTT. Translation gives CATSRDLRYQHF.

This chain connects TRBV9 to TRBJ2-7; D call uncertain. This CDR3 spans 14 amino acids. V was pared by 4 bases and J by 5 bases, with 16 bases between. CDR1 is SGDLS, CDR2 YYNGEE, per germline. The CDR3 nucleotides read TGTGCCAGCAGCCCATCAGGTTCCGACGACGAGCAGTACTTC. Its protein product is CASSPSGSDDEQYF.

This chain uses TRBV27 with TRBJ2-5; D may be TRBD2 (7 bases). V was trimmed by 0 bases and J by 1 base, leaving 15 bases between them. Germline lookup yields CDR1 MNHEY and CDR2 SMNVEV (reference sequence). CDR3 length: 17 amino acids. The chain's CDR3 is CASSLSGGARVQETQYF. CDR3 nucleotide sequence: TGTGCCAGCAGTTTATCGGGGGGGGCGAGAGTCCAAGAGACCCAGTACTTC.

The rearrangement links TRBV7-6 to TRBJ2-2, with D perhaps TRBD2 (6 bases). This CDR3 has 17 amino acids. The V gene's germline CDR1 is SGHVS and CDR2 FNYEAQ. V shed 3 bases and J shed 2 bases, with 16 bases lying between them. The DNA of the CDR3 is TGTGCCAGCAGCTTGGTAGTCGCGCGGGATAACACCGGGGAGCTGTTTTTT. Protein product: CASSLVVARDNTGELFF.

The V and J genes are TRBV28 and TRBJ1-5, with 7 bases that match TRBD1. Germline lookup yields CDR1 MDHEN and CDR2 SYDVKM. The V segment lost 2 bases and the J segment 7 bases; nucleotides outside the gene matches: 8. The length of the CDR3 is 15 residues. The CDR3 is CASSLDRAVSQPQHF. The CDR3 DNA follows: TGTGCCAGCAGTTTAGACAGGGCGGTGAGCCAGCCCCAGCATTTT.

This chain uses TRBV7-2 with TRBJ1-2, with TRBD1 identical over 9 bases. V trimming: 1 base; J trimming: 8 bases; junction bases outside the gene matches: 5. The CDR3 extends over 14 amino acids. The germline gives CDR1 SGHTA, CDR2 FQGNSA. CDR3 loop: CASSLGRGTGGYTF. The CDR3 DNA reads TGTGCCAGCAGCTTAGGCAGGGGGACAGGGGGCTACACCTTC.

The rearrangement uses TRBV15 and TRBJ2-1; 12 bases fit TRBD2. The CDR3 consists of 16 residues. Germline CDR1 is LNHNV and CDR2 is YYDKDF (reference sequence). The V gene end was trimmed by 1 base and the J gene end by 7 bases; junction bases not matched to a gene: 5. CDR3 amino acids: CATSRGETSGRNEQFF. Here the CDR3 DNA reads TGTGCCACCAGCAGAGGGGAAACTAGCGGGAGGAATGAGCAGTTCTTC.

The V call is TRBV19, the J call TRBJ1-2, with D uncertain. With 3 bases removed from V and 6 bases from J, the gap between germline ends came to 5 bases. This CDR3 is 11 amino acids long. Germline loops: CDR1 LNHDA, CDR2 SQIVND (reference sequence). The CDR3 DNA sequence: TGTGCCAGTAGTATGGGCCATGGCTACACCTTC. Its protein product is CASSMGHGYTF.

DNA of the CDR3: TGCAGCGTTGTAGTGGCAGGTCTTGCAACTAATGAAAAACTGTTTTTT. Protein: CSVVVAGLATNEKLFF. This sequence joins TRBV29-1 and TRBJ1-4; D uncertain. CDR1 and CDR2 from the germline V gene are SQVTM and ANQGSEA. V was pared by 4 bases and J by 0 bases, with 15 bases between. This CDR3 region has 16 residues.

The V gene is TRBV29-1, the J gene TRBJ2-1; 8 bases fit TRBD2. The germline V gene encodes CDR1 SQVTM and CDR2 ANQGSEA. The J segment lost 2 bases and the V segment lost 5 bases, leaving 5 bases of the junction unmatched. The CDR3 sequence is 14 residues long. The CDR3: CSVPGGVTYNEQFF. The CDR3 DNA is TGCAGCGTTCCCGGGGGGGTCACCTACAATGAGCAGTTCTTC.

The V and J genes are TRBV6-5 and TRBJ2-1, with unresolved D. Between the trimmed V and J ends, which lost 0 bases and 0 bases, there was a span of 9 bases. Germline CDR1 and CDR2: MNHEY and SVGAGI. CDR3 size: 16 residues. The CDR3, as DNA: TGTGCCAGCAGTTACTCCCTGTATAGCTCCTACAATGAGCAGTTCTTC. As protein: CASSYSLYSSYNEQFF.

The genes are TRBV29-1 and TRBJ2-7; TRBD2 is a possible D gene (5 bases). There are 13 residues in the CDR3. The germline V gene has CDR1 SQVTM and CDR2 ANQGSEA. With 6 bases removed from V and 1 base from J, the gap between germline ends came to 13 bases. This CDR3 is CSVREMVSYEQYF. As DNA, the CDR3 is TGCAGCGTAAGGGAGATGGTTTCCTACGAGCAGTACTTC.

The CDR3 loop reads CAWSDASGVLTKNIQYF. For the CDR3, the DNA is TGTGCCTGGAGTGACGCTAGCGGGGTTTTAACCAAAAACATTCAGTACTTC. The rearrangement links TRBV30 to TRBJ2-4; 9 bases agree with TRBD2. Germline CDR1 and CDR2: GTSNPN and SVGIG (reference sequence). Trimming took 1 base from V and 2 from J; bases not matched to a gene: 9. This CDR3 spans 17 amino acids. Supplemented by reference TRBV30 and TRBJ2-4, the full variable domain reads SQTIHQWPATLVQPVGSPLSLECTVEGTSNPNLYWYRQAAGRGLQLLFYSVGIGQISSEVPQNLSASRPQDRQFILSSKKLLLSDSGFYLCAWSDASGVLTKNIQYFGAGTRLSVL.

This sequence joins TRBV6-6 and TRBJ1-5; D ambiguous. The CDR3 covers 14 residues. Germline assignment: CDR1 MNHNY and CDR2 SVGAGI (reference sequence). Trimming left V 2 bases short and J 3 bases short, with 8 bases between. CDR3 sequence reads: CASSYGESNQPQHF. The CDR3 coding sequence is TGTGCCAGCAGTTACGGGGAGTCCAATCAGCCCCAGCATTTT.

The gene calls are TRBV5-1 and TRBJ1-1, with 7 bases aligning to TRBD1. V gave up 2 bases and J gave up 4 bases; unmatched junction bases: 5. The CDR3 extends over 14 amino acids. Germline lookup yields CDR1 SGHRS and CDR2 YFSETQ. CDR3 in DNA: TGCGCCAGCAGCTTCGACAGGGTCACCACTGAAGCTTTCTTT. Translating it yields CASSFDRVTTEAFF.

CDR3 amino acids: CASSFPGGNQPQHF. The CDR3 DNA follows: TGTGCCAGCTCATTCCCCGGGGGGAATCAGCCCCAGCATTTT. The chain employs TRBV28 and TRBJ1-5, with TRBD1 as a possible D gene (5 bases). The germline CDR1 and CDR2 sequences are MDHEN and SYDVKM. V dropped 8 bases and J dropped 4 bases, with 15 bases sitting between them. There are 14 residues in the CDR3.

This clone has only a few counts. The V gene is TRBV4-1, the J gene TRBJ1-4; 8 positions agree with TRBD1. The CDR3 loop spans 16 amino acids. Per the germline V gene, CDR1 is MGHRA and CDR2 is YSYEKL. Germline trimming cut 0 bases from V and 8 bases from J; bases unmatched to any gene: 8. CDR3 nucleotide sequence: TGCGCCAGCAGCCAAGATGGGTCGGCAGGGGGCGAAAAACTGTTTTTT. This encodes CASSQDGSAGGEKLFF.

This rearrangement joins TRBV11-2 to TRBJ1-2, with TRBD1 identical over 7 bases. This CDR3 spans 15 amino acids. V lost 1 base, J lost 6 bases, and 8 bases stayed unmatched. CDR1 is SGHAT, CDR2 FQNNGV, per germline. The CDR3 reads CASSLGDRGADGYTF. The DNA for the CDR3 is TGTGCCAGCAGCTTAGGGGACAGAGGCGCCGATGGCTACACCTTC.

The chain links TRBV11-3 to TRBJ2-7; 7 nucleotides line up with TRBD2. With 5 bases clipped from V and 0 bases from J, the junction kept 7 bases outside the gene matches. The CDR3 loop spans 15 amino acids. CDR1 is SGHNT and CDR2 is YENEEA in the germline V gene. This chain's CDR3 is CASSEVAGSSYEQYF. The CDR3 DNA is TGTGCCAGCAGCGAAGTAGCGGGCAGCTCCTACGAGCAGTACTTC.

This clone was counted a few times. V and J are TRBV27 and TRBJ1-1; unclear D gene. Germline V CDR1 and CDR2: MNHEY, SMNVEV (reference sequence). This CDR3 spans 13 amino acids. Trimming pared 3 bases from V and 1 base from J, leaving 6 bases between. The CDR3 DNA follows: TGTGCCAGCAGTTTCGTCAGGAACACTGAAGCTTTCTTT. Protein product: CASSFVRNTEAFF.

The J gene is TRBJ2-1, the V gene TRBV5-6; tentatively, D is TRBD2 (7 bases). Trimming removed 6 bases from V and 7 bases from J, with 17 bases in between. Germline V gives CDR1 SGHDT, CDR2 YYEEEE. The CDR3 sequence is 14 residues long. CDR3 loop: CASTLRGGANEQFF. CDR3 DNA: TGTGCCAGCACCTTAAGGGGGGGTGCTAATGAGCAGTTCTTC.

The chain recombines TRBV6-5 with TRBJ2-4; TRBD2 might be the D (6 bases). CDR3 length equals 14 residues. Trimming cost V 3 bases and J 1 base, with 7 bases left between them. Germline V gene sequence: CDR1 MNHEY, CDR2 SVGAGI. The CDR3, as DNA: TGTGCCAGCAGTTATGGGGGGGCCAAAAACATTCAGTACTTC. Translation gives CASSYGGAKNIQYF.